The 5 T cell receptor beta chains listed next were all sequenced from one sample in a study of shared clonotypes between healthy human individuals. The protocol was immunoSEQ multiplex PCR, while the TCRdb copy is restricted to in-frame clones and leaves out a portion. The table has about 1.5 million clones, over 95% seen once. The sequencing input was naive CD4+ T cells sorted from blood. Subset of the sample: CD45RA+ positively selected. Receptors were obtained from a man aged 30 to 39 in good health.

The V and J genes are TRBV18 and TRBJ2-5, with TRBD2 matching over 11 bases. The CDR3 covers 14 residues. J lost 5 bases, V lost 4 bases, and 3 bases had no gene match. From germline, CDR1 is KGHSH and CDR2 LQKENI. CDR3 protein: CASSRLAGWETQYF. The DNA for the CDR3 is TGTGCCAGCTCACGACTAGCGGGATGGGAGACCCAGTACTTC.

V usage is TRBV5-1 and J usage is TRBJ2-3; 10 bases are shared with TRBD1. Trimming took 2 bases from V and 3 from J; bases not matched to a gene: 12. The germline V gene encodes CDR1 SGHRS and CDR2 YFSETQ. This CDR3 has 18 amino acids. The DNA for the CDR3 is TGCGCCAGCAGCTTTCGCGGCGGGGACAGGGGAGGGACAGATACGCAGTATTTT. The encoded protein is CASSFRGGDRGGTDTQYF. Complete variable domain (other parts from reference TRBV5-1 and TRBJ2-3): KAGVTQTPRYLIKTRGQQVTLSCSPISGHRSVSWYQQTPGQGLQFLFEYFSETQRNKGNFPGRFSGRQFSNSRSEMNVSTLELGDSALYLCASSFRGGDRGGTDTQYFGPGTRLTVL.

The rearrangement joins TRBV29-1 to TRBJ1-1; D may be TRBD1 (6 bases). Germline V gives CDR1 SQVTM, CDR2 ANQGSEA. The CDR3 consists of 10 residues. V gave up 5 bases and J gave up 7 bases, with 8 bases separating them. The CDR3 loop is CSVTGSEAFF. The CDR3, as DNA: TGCAGCGTTACAGGGAGTGAAGCTTTCTTT.

The V and J genes are TRBV4-3 and TRBJ2-1; 9 nucleotides line up with TRBD2. The germline V gene has CDR1 LGHNA and CDR2 YSLEER. The CDR3 is 17 amino acids. The V and J ends lost 1 base and 5 bases, in that order; junction bases with no gene match: 9. As DNA, the CDR3 is TGCGCCAGCAGCCAAGCCCTGACTAGCGGCAAACACAATGAGCAGTTCTTC. This codes for CASSQALTSGKHNEQFF.

As for this clone: Other nucleotide sequences in the sample specify the same CDR3. The rearrangement uses TRBV5-1 and TRBJ2-5; 10 positions agree with TRBD2. The V gene end was trimmed by 0 bases and the J gene end by 3 bases; junction bases not matched to a gene: 2. Germline CDR1 reads SGHRS; CDR2 reads YFSETQ. CDR3 length: 15 amino acids. CDR3 nucleotide sequence: TGCGCCAGCAGCTTGGCCCTAGCGGGGGAAGAGACCCAGTACTTC. It codes for CASSLALAGEETQYF.